Listed below are T cell receptor beta chains from one sample, sequenced in a study of early T cells in non-severe SARS-CoV-2 infection. TCRdb called the 5' RACE reads again in MiXCR, with one record for every CDR3 protein. The table lists 52,000 or so distinct CDR3 sequences, roughly an eighth of them singletons, with 1.3% to 1.5% in the top ten. Material: whole blood. The receptors were gathered from an adult who was a healthcare worker with PCR-confirmed SARS-CoV-2 infection or an uninfected control (not recorded which). The conserved cysteine and the conserved F or W are not part of the CDR3 here.

TRBJ1-1 | TRBV11-2 | ASSSLMEAF
TRBJ1-3 | TRBV12-3/TRBV12-4 | ASRRGDGNTIY
TRBJ2-3 | TRBV4-1 | ASSQDLVSTDTQY
TRBJ2-3 | TRBV6-2/TRBV6-3 | ASSYAAPPDTQY
TRBJ2-3 | TRBV6-1 | ASRRGPNTDTQY
TRBJ2-7 | TRBV6-5 | ASSYSGQGPSEQY
TRBJ2-5 | TRBV7-6 | ASSAEETQY
TRBJ1-3 | TRBV12-3/TRBV12-4 | ASSSPTGLGTIY
TRBJ1-1 | TRBV10-2 | ASSARENTEAF
TRBJ2-3 | TRBV20-1 | SARVGFTDTQY
TRBJ2-3 | TRBV6-6 | ASSFTGADTQY
TRBJ1-4 | TRBV20-1 | SAREGGQGWEKLF
TRBJ1-1 | TRBV10-3 | AISESFLGRPNTEAF
TRBJ2-5 | TRBV3-1 | ASSQGGYQETQY
TRBJ2-7 | TRBV23-1 | ASSGDPGPPPTYEQY
TRBJ1-4 | TRBV27 | ASSYLGPPQEKLF
TRBJ2-2 | TRBV20-1 | SAPAGANTGELF
TRBJ1-1 | TRBV30 | AWGGITEAF
TRBJ2-7 | TRBV6-2/TRBV6-3 | ASSQPSWRGPLYEQY
TRBJ1-1 | TRBV5-1 | ASSLGKGGTEAF
TRBJ1-2 | TRBV7-6 | ASSLAGTGTGGDGYT
TRBJ1-1 | TRBV11-2 | ASSFGSTGTEAF
TRBJ1-4 | TRBV30 | AWSPAGTGDEKLF
TRBJ1-5 | TRBV7-8 | ASSTQMGQPQH
TRBJ1-4 | TRBV7-6 | ASSLVDREVDTREKLF
TRBJ1-2 | TRBV29-1 | SVATGGYNYGYT
TRBJ1-2 | TRBV6-1 | ASSPPLAGYGYT
TRBJ1-2 | TRBV7-9 | ASSLAGTGRNYGYT
TRBJ2-3 | TRBV20-1 | SAPGALSTDTQY
TRBJ2-5 | TRBV7-2 | ASSLGAGSGETQY
TRBJ2-2 | TRBV5-1 | ASSLPGQGIGELF
TRBJ2-7 | TRBV20-1 | SASPILGTYEQY
TRBJ1-5 | TRBV7-2 | ASSLGEAQH
TRBJ1-5 | TRBV5-6 | ASSPGVSNQPQH
TRBJ2-3 | TRBV19 | ASSIEAGGGLDADTQY
TRBJ1-1 | TRBV10-2 | ASSEGGLLEAF
TRBJ1-2 | TRBV6-6 | ASSDQAPSTWEGYT
TRBJ1-1 | TRBV7-8 | ASSWGQGNTEAF
TRBJ2-3 | TRBV5-1 | ASSVGLAVGDTQY
TRBJ2-5 | TRBV6-1 | ASTGTSGDQETQY
TRBJ1-1 | TRBV5-5 | ASSGTSMNTEAF
TRBJ2-2 | TRBV6-4 | ASSDTTGVPGELF
TRBJ2-5 | TRBV5-1 | ASSLTGYQETQY